This T cell receptor beta chain was sequenced for a study of a mutant IDH1 vaccine in newly diagnosed glioma. Turning to the study itself: Patients in the study were vaccinated eight times, receiving shots in weeks 1, 3, 5, 7, 11, 15, 19 and 23.

The CDR3 contains 14 residues. V lost 4 bases to trimming and J lost 10 bases, with 20 bases between them. The germline V gene has CDR1 MGHRA and CDR2 YSYEKL. Overall study results and limits: Detectable vaccine-induced immune responses arose in almost 95% of patients.

In the case of this clone: Its target is unknown.

The assay was immunoSEQ multiplex PCR, and TCRdb's table has in-frame clones only and misses some. Here the sample spans 56,000 or so clones, about 77% being singletons. Time point here: week 5, during vaccination. A single vaccine dose contained 300 ug of mutant IDH1 20-mer peptide, and topical imiquimod was used with it. The TCR comes from a woman aged 40 to 50 with glioma. This sample comprised PBMCs, obtained from a glioma patient whose treatment included an IDH1 peptide vaccine. V usage is TRBV4-1 and J usage is TRBJ2-7; D is perhaps TRBD1 or TRBD2 (6 bases each). The CDR3, as DNA: TGCGCCAGCAGCCGGGGGGCAGGGCAGGGGCAACAGTACTTC. Translated: CASSRGAGQGQQYF.